Shown below are 22 T cell receptor beta chains from a single sample sequenced in a study of monozygotic twins with cystic fibrosis (dated by TCRdb to the early 2020s). Libraries came from the immunoSEQ multiplex PCR assay. What TCRdb holds here is the immuneACCESS table cut down to in-frame rearrangements. Part of the clones is not present; checked against another copy, under half of the missing clones reflect an unresolved V gene, and the others are unexplained. The sample includes about 14,000 clones, with around 89% observed a single time. 0.65% to 0.9% of the sample rests with the top ten. The sample was blood. The receptor source for this set is a boy between 10 and 17 years old with cystic fibrosis.

The chain joins TRBV7-9 to TRBJ1-2; tentative D call: TRBD1 (6 bases). CDR1 SEHNR and CDR2 FQNEAQ come from the germline V gene (reference sequence). The V end was cut by 2 bases, the J end by 4 bases, with 14 bases between. The CDR3 is 15 amino acids. The CDR3 spells CASSLSGGDAYGYTF. In DNA, the CDR3 is TGTGCCAGCAGCTTATCGGGGGGCGATGCCTATGGCTACACCTTC.

The chain combines TRBV4-2 with TRBJ1-2, with D perhaps TRBD1 (5 bases). The CDR3 is 14 amino acids. V was clipped by 4 bases and J by 7 bases, with 16 bases between them. The V gene's germline CDR1 is LGHNA and CDR2 YNFKEQ. CDR3 protein: CASSPGNRLGGYTF. The CDR3 nucleotides are TGTGCCAGCAGCCCGGGAAACAGGCTCGGTGGCTACACCTTC.

The chain has TRBV18 and TRBJ1-2, with D tentatively TRBD1 (5 bases). Germline CDR1 is KGHSH and CDR2 is LQKENI. CDR3 length equals 13 residues. V was trimmed by 6 bases and J by 2 bases, leaving 10 bases between them. The CDR3 region is CASSQGENYGYTF. The CDR3 coding sequence is TGTGCCAGCTCTCAGGGAGAAAACTATGGCTACACCTTC. The full variable domain, rest sourced from reference TRBV18 and TRBJ1-2, is NAGVMQNPRHLVRRRGQEARLRCSPMKGHSHVYWYRQLPEEGLKFMVYLQKENIIDESGMPKERFSAEFPKEGPSILRIQQVVRGDSAAYFCASSQGENYGYTFGSGTRLTVV.

This CDR3 is CAISESSVPLGNGPQHF. The CDR3 DNA follows: TGTGCCATCAGTGAGTCGTCAGTCCCCCTCGGCAATGGGCCCCAGCATTTT. The rearrangement uses TRBV10-3 and TRBJ1-5; D gene unclear. Germline values: CDR1 ENHRY, CDR2 SYGVKD. CDR3 size: 17 residues. The germline V and J ends were trimmed by 0 bases and 9 bases, with 21 bases remaining between them.

A single count supports this clone. The CDR3 DNA reads TGTGCCAGCAGTTCGAGGGGGTCGGATGGCTACACCTTC. It specifies CASSSRGSDGYTF. V is TRBV9 and J is TRBJ1-2, with D possibly being TRBD1 (6 bases). Germline assignment: CDR1 SGDLS and CDR2 YYNGEE. This CDR3 region has 13 residues. The ends were cut back, 5 bases at V and 6 bases at J, with 14 bases in the middle.

The chain carries TRBV15 and TRBJ2-5; D gene uncertain. The CDR3 is 15 residues long. Trimming removed 1 base from V and 4 bases from J, with 13 bases in between. Germline values: CDR1 LNHNV, CDR2 YYDKDF (reference sequence). The CDR3 DNA reads as TGTGCCACCAGCAGAGGGGGATTAGAGCGAGAGACCCAGTACTTC. This encodes CATSRGGLERETQYF.

This clone was detected a few times. This chain connects TRBV6-1 to TRBJ2-1; D tentatively fits TRBD1 or TRBD2 (5 bases each). The germline CDR1 and CDR2 sequences are MNHNS and SASEGT. Trimming cost V 7 bases and J 2 bases, with 12 bases left between them. The CDR3 has 14 amino acids. CDR3: CASTFEGPYNEQFF. The DNA for the CDR3 is TGTGCCAGCACTTTTGAGGGACCCTACAATGAGCAGTTCTTC.

This chain links TRBV2 with TRBJ1-5, with D uncertain. Germline V lookup: CDR1 SNHLY, CDR2 FYNNEI. The CDR3 length is 13 residues. The germline V and J ends were trimmed by 6 bases and 6 bases, with 12 bases remaining between them. CDR3 nucleotide sequence: TGTGCCAGCAGCCCATCGGGGAGTCAGCCCCAGCATTTT. Its translation: CASSPSGSQPQHF.

The chain joins TRBV9 to TRBJ2-7, with TRBD2 identical over 8 bases. Germline V gene lookup returns CDR1 SGDLS and CDR2 YYNGEE. The V and J ends lost 0 bases and 2 bases, in that order; junction bases with no gene match: 10. The CDR3 sequence is 17 residues long. The CDR3 protein is CASSVARVAGGTYEQYF. The CDR3 DNA reads TGTGCCAGCAGCGTAGCTCGGGTGGCGGGGGGAACCTACGAGCAGTACTTC.

The CDR3 reads CASSVRLAGNINEQFF. CDR3 nucleotides: TGCGCCAGCAGCGTCCGACTAGCGGGAAACATCAATGAGCAGTTCTTC. This chain joins TRBV5-1 and TRBJ2-1, with 11 nucleotides matching TRBD2. This CDR3 contains 16 residues. The V gene's germline CDR1 is SGHRS and CDR2 YFSETQ. Losses at the gene ends were 4 bases for V and 6 bases for J; bases not matched to a gene: 9.

The chain is built from TRBV2 and TRBJ1-5; D is ambiguous. This CDR3 region has 13 residues. From germline, CDR1 is SNHLY and CDR2 FYNNEI. Trimming cost V 1 base and J 6 bases, with 7 bases left between them. The CDR3: CASSEGFSQPQHF. The CDR3 DNA reads as TGTGCCAGCAGTGAAGGGTTTAGTCAGCCCCAGCATTTT.

The chain couples TRBV19 to TRBJ1-5; TRBD1 might be the D (6 bases). V dropped 5 bases and J dropped 2 bases, with 16 bases sitting between them. Per germline, CDR1 LNHDA and CDR2 SQIVND (reference sequence). The CDR3 sequence is 16 residues long. The CDR3 DNA is TGTGCCAGTAGTTTTCTGGGGGGCCAGCGCAATCAGCCCCAGCATTTT. The encoded protein is CASSFLGGQRNQPQHF.

CDR3 sequence reads: CASSIASGRGGDEQFF. For the CDR3, the DNA is TGTGCCAGCAGTATAGCTAGCGGGAGGGGAGGTGATGAGCAGTTCTTC. The chain couples TRBV11-3 to TRBJ2-1, with 12 positions matching TRBD2. The CDR3 covers 16 residues. The V gene end was trimmed by 6 bases and the J gene end by 8 bases; junction bases not matched to a gene: 11. Germline assignment: CDR1 SGHNT and CDR2 YENEEA.

V gene TRBV6-1 combines with J gene TRBJ1-2; perhaps TRBD1 as D (5 bases). This CDR3 comprises 14 residues. CDR1 MNHNS and CDR2 SASEGT come from the germline V gene. V was pared by 4 bases and J by 5 bases, with 14 bases between. The CDR3 reads CASSGKQEYYGYTF. DNA of the CDR3: TGTGCCAGCAGTGGAAAACAGGAATATTATGGCTACACCTTC.

The rearrangement uses TRBV9 and TRBJ2-5; D unresolved. Germline CDR1 and CDR2: SGDLS and YYNGEE. The V gene lost 3 bases and the J gene lost 5 bases, with 14 bases spanning the gap. This CDR3 comprises 14 residues. CDR3 sequence reads: CASSDRTGRETQYF. In DNA form, the CDR3 reads TGTGCCAGCAGCGACCGGACGGGTCGGGAGACCCAGTACTTC.

The V call is TRBV6-1, the J call TRBJ1-2; D is uncertain. Germline assignment: CDR1 MNHNS and CDR2 SASEGT. The CDR3 spans 13 residues. Between the trimmed V and J ends, which lost 8 bases and 3 bases, there was a span of 13 bases. The CDR3 is CASLRLGDYGYTF. The CDR3 bases are TGTGCCAGCCTTCGCCTCGGGGACTATGGCTACACCTTC.

The chain employs TRBV30 and TRBJ2-6; 7 positions match TRBD1. V shed 4 bases, J shed 0 bases, and the junction held 9 bases outside the gene matches. Germline V lookup: CDR1 GTSNPN, CDR2 SVGIG (reference sequence). The CDR3 covers 17 residues. For the CDR3, the DNA is TGTGCCTGGACAGGGGGTATCTTGAGCTCTGGGGCCAACGTCCTGACTTTC. Translated: CAWTGGILSSGANVLTF. Supplemented by reference TRBV30 and TRBJ2-6, the full variable domain reads SQTIHQWPATLVQPVGSPLSLECTVEGTSNPNLYWYRQAAGRGLQLLFYSVGIGQISSEVPQNLSASRPQDRQFILSSKKLLLSDSGFYLCAWTGGILSSGANVLTFGAGSRLTVL.

The chain links TRBV6-1 to TRBJ1-1; 7 bases are a match to TRBD1. CDR1 MNHNS and CDR2 SASEGT come from the germline V gene. V lost 3 bases and J lost 11; bases outside the gene matches: 6. This CDR3 is built from 12 residues. The CDR3 DNA reads as TGTGCCAGCAGTGACATAACCAGGGGGGCTTTCTTT. The encoded protein is CASSDITRGAFF.

This chain uses TRBV14 with TRBJ2-4; 7 bases match TRBD1. With 3 bases clipped from V and 6 bases from J, the junction kept 5 bases outside the gene matches. The CDR3 runs 14 residues. CDR1 and CDR2 from the germline V gene are SGHDN and FVKESK. The DNA of the CDR3 is TGTGCCAGCAGCCAGTCTTCAGGGGGAAACATTCAGTACTTC. Its protein is CASSQSSGGNIQYF.

The count of this clone is one. J is TRBJ2-1 and V is TRBV30; 15 bases fit TRBD2. Germline loops: CDR1 GTSNPN, CDR2 SVGIG (reference sequence). This CDR3 comprises 20 residues. V lost 4 bases to trimming and J lost 0 bases; unmatched junction nucleotides: 13. CDR3 sequence: CAWIGLAGGKGPNSYNEQFF. CDR3 sequence (DNA): TGTGCCTGGATAGGACTAGCGGGAGGGAAGGGCCCCAACTCCTACAATGAGCAGTTCTTC.

The gene calls are TRBV5-6 and TRBJ1-5, with D perhaps TRBD1 (5 bases). V was shortened by 4 bases and J by 3 bases, with 14 bases between the two germline ends. Germline V CDR1 and CDR2: SGHDT, YYEEEE. The CDR3 runs 15 residues. The CDR3 sequence: CASSGDRVFNQPQHF. The CDR3 nucleotides read TGTGCCAGCAGCGGGGACCGCGTTTTCAATCAGCCCCAGCATTTT.

The rearrangement links TRBV5-1 to TRBJ2-2; D is uncertain. The germline V gene encodes CDR1 SGHRS and CDR2 YFSETQ. The CDR3 is made up of 13 amino acids. V dropped 0 bases and J dropped 4 bases, with 4 bases sitting between them. In DNA, the CDR3 is TGCGCCAGCAGCTTGGAGGGCACCGGGGAGCTGTTTTTT. Its translation: CASSLEGTGELFF.